Below, 32 T cell receptor beta chains from the same sample are listed, as sequenced in a study of T cells in tumors after PD-1 blockade. Only in-frame clones appear in the TCRdb table, and some are missing; sequencing was by immunoSEQ multiplex PCR. The table shows 55,000 to 70,000 clones, with roughly 75% occurring only once. Here the sequenced sample was PBMCs, taken before anti-PD-1 treatment. The receptors derive from a human donor with basal cell carcinoma.

V gene TRBV5-1 combines with J gene TRBJ2-1; either TRBD1 or TRBD2 may supply D (6 bases each). The V end was cut by 4 bases, the J end by 10 bases, with 21 bases between. This CDR3 region has 15 residues. Germline CDR1 reads SGHRS; CDR2 reads YFSETQ. The CDR3, as DNA: TGCGCCAGCAGCCGAGACTGGGGGGCCCAGGAGGAGCAGTTCTTC. It encodes CASSRDWGAQEEQFF.

The J gene is TRBJ2-3, the V gene TRBV9; weak D call: TRBD1 (6 bases). V was trimmed by 0 bases and J by 4 bases, leaving 12 bases between them. This CDR3 spans 15 amino acids. Germline V gene data show CDR1 as SGDLS and CDR2 as YYNGEE. The CDR3 reads CASSVVGGSSDTQYF. CDR3 nucleotides: TGTGCCAGCAGCGTAGTAGGGGGTTCATCAGATACGCAGTATTTT.

V and J are TRBV5-1 and TRBJ2-5; D may match TRBD1 or TRBD2 (6 bases each). Trimming took off 3 bases at V and 4 bases at J, with 10 bases between the two ends. In germline, CDR1 is SGHRS, CDR2 YFSETQ. The CDR3 length is 13 residues. Here the CDR3 reads CASSWGAGETQYF. The CDR3 DNA reads TGCGCCAGCAGCTGGGGGGCAGGAGAGACCCAGTACTTC. The whole variable domain, remainder taken from reference TRBV5-1 and TRBJ2-5, is KAGVTQTPRYLIKTRGQQVTLSCSPISGHRSVSWYQQTPGQGLQFLFEYFSETQRNKGNFPGRFSGRQFSNSRSEMNVSTLELGDSALYLCASSWGAGETQYFGPGTRLLVL.

This clone was seen only a few times. The chain is built from TRBV6-1 and TRBJ1-1, with D possibly TRBD1 on 6 matching bases. V lost 2 bases, J lost 0 bases, and 19 bases lay in between. This CDR3 is built from 18 residues. The germline V gene encodes CDR1 MNHNS and CDR2 SASEGT. The CDR3 bases are TGTGCCAGCAGTGAATATTTCTTGGGGGGCGGACTGAACACTGAAGCTTTCTTT. This codes for CASSEYFLGGGLNTEAFF.

This clone was observed a few times. The chain links TRBV7-3 to TRBJ2-5; D is unclear. The germline gives CDR1 SGHTA, CDR2 FQGTGA. The CDR3 totals 13 residues. The V and J ends lost 4 bases and 4 bases respectively, with 10 bases between them. CDR3 region: CASSWSRGETQYF. DNA for the CDR3: TGTGCCAGCAGCTGGTCCCGTGGAGAGACCCAGTACTTC.

V gene TRBV27 combines with J gene TRBJ1-1, with unresolved D. Germline CDR1 MNHEY, CDR2 SMNVEV (reference sequence). The CDR3 loop spans 13 amino acids. Trimming took 0 bases from V and 6 from J, leaving 8 bases between them. The CDR3: CASSLSGFSEAFF. The CDR3 DNA reads as TGTGCCAGCAGTTTATCAGGGTTTTCTGAAGCTTTCTTT.

The genes are TRBV6-5 and TRBJ2-7, with D possibly being TRBD1 or TRBD2 (5 bases each). V lost 6 bases to trimming and J lost 2 bases, with 11 bases between them. The CDR3 length is 13 residues. Germline V gene data show CDR1 as MNHEY and CDR2 as SVGAGI. DNA for the CDR3: TGTGCCAGCAGGGGGACGGCTACCTACGAGCAGTACTTC. Its protein is CASRGTATYEQYF.

This clone was seen a single time. The chain couples TRBV19 to TRBJ2-5; no reliable D call. The V end lost 1 base, the J end lost 1 base, and 10 bases lay between the germline ends. Germline V gene sequence: CDR1 LNHDA, CDR2 SQIVND (reference sequence). This CDR3 spans 15 amino acids. The CDR3 DNA reads TGTGCCAGTAGTATAGGGGCCAGGAGCCAAGAGACCCAGTACTTC. Its translation is CASSIGARSQETQYF.

In regard to this clone: Other DNA sequences in this sample translate to the same CDR3. The rearrangement links TRBV7-2 to TRBJ2-2, with TRBD2 as a possible D gene (5 bases). Looked up from germline, CDR1 is SGHTA and CDR2 is FQGNSA. Trimming stripped 2 bases from V and 1 base from J, with 20 bases between. The CDR3 spans 19 residues. Written as DNA, the CDR3 is TGTGCCAGCAGCTTAAAGACTATAAATACAGCCAAGAACACCGGGGAGCTGTTTTTT. As protein: CASSLKTINTAKNTGELFF.

The rearrangement uses TRBV5-1 and TRBJ2-3; 8 bases align to TRBD2. V lost 0 bases and J lost 0; bases outside the gene matches: 6. Germline V CDR1 and CDR2: SGHRS, YFSETQ. The CDR3 consists of 17 residues. The CDR3: CASSLVGRGASTDTQYF. CDR3 DNA sequence: TGCGCCAGCAGCTTGGTTGGGCGGGGGGCGAGCACAGATACGCAGTATTTT. The full variable domain, with the rest looked up from reference TRBV5-1 and TRBJ2-3, is KAGVTQTPRYLIKTRGQQVTLSCSPISGHRSVSWYQQTPGQGLQFLFEYFSETQRNKGNFPGRFSGRQFSNSRSEMNVSTLELGDSALYLCASSLVGRGASTDTQYFGPGTRLTVL.

The rearrangement joins TRBV6-2 or TRBV6-3 to TRBJ2-1; 15 bases are a match to TRBD2. CDR3 size: 18 residues. The ends lost 4 bases at V and 7 bases at J; junction bases unmatched: 11. Germline CDR1 is MNHEY and CDR2 is SVGEGT. The CDR3 nucleotides read TGTGCCAGCAGTTCCGGGACTAGCGGGGGGCTACTCCGAAATGAGCAGTTCTTC. It specifies CASSSGTSGGLLRNEQFF.

The CDR3 nucleotides read TGTGCCAGCAGCTTACTTGCACAGATGAACACTGAAGCTTTCTTT. As protein: CASSLLAQMNTEAFF. This chain uses TRBV7-9 with TRBJ1-1, with D uncertain. V was pared by 2 bases and J by 0 bases, with 10 bases between. This CDR3 spans 15 amino acids. Germline assignment: CDR1 SEHNR and CDR2 FQNEAQ (reference sequence).

The chain is built from TRBV9 and TRBJ2-1; 8 nucleotides agree with TRBD2. Looked up from germline, CDR1 is SGDLS and CDR2 is YYNGEE. This CDR3 is built from 16 residues. Trimming cost V 6 bases and J 9 bases; bases outside gene matches: 17. The DNA for the CDR3 is TGTGCCAGCACTCCCCTAGTCAGCGGGGGCCGGGGTGAGCAGTTCTTC. Translating it yields CASTPLVSGGRGEQFF.

This clone turned up a few times. V gene TRBV16 combines with J gene TRBJ2-3; tentative D call: TRBD1 (5 bases). The CDR3 runs 15 residues. Germline lookup yields CDR1 KGHSY and CDR2 FQNENV. The germline V and J ends were trimmed by 4 bases and 1 base, with 12 bases remaining between them. CDR3 region: CASSPAGLGTDTQYF. The CDR3 DNA reads as TGTGCCAGCAGCCCTGCAGGGTTGGGCACAGATACGCAGTATTTT.

As DNA, the CDR3 is TGCGCCAGCAGCCAAGAGAGGGGGGGGAGCTACGAGCAGTACTTC. This sequence encodes CASSQERGGSYEQYF. This chain uses TRBV4-1 with TRBJ2-7; TRBD2 is a possible D gene (7 bases). Trimming cost V 0 bases and J 3 bases, with 12 bases left between them. This CDR3 spans 15 amino acids. Germline-derived CDR1 and CDR2 are MGHRA and YSYEKL.

V is TRBV18 and J is TRBJ2-1; perhaps TRBD1 as D (5 bases). The germline CDR1 and CDR2 sequences are KGHSH and LQKENI. With 5 bases removed from V and 4 bases from J, the gap between germline ends came to 18 bases. This CDR3 has 16 residues. CDR3 nucleotide sequence: TGTGCCAGCTCATTGGATGCCAGGGCCGCATACAATGAGCAGTTCTTC. This sequence encodes CASSLDARAAYNEQFF.

The chain carries TRBV5-5 and TRBJ1-1; 7 bases map to TRBD1. V shed 4 bases and J 0 bases; nucleotides not matched to a gene: 6. The germline gives CDR1 SGHKS, CDR2 YYEKEE (reference sequence). This CDR3 has 15 residues. CDR3 in DNA: TGTGCCAGCAGCGAAAGGACAGGACTGAACACTGAAGCTTTCTTT. Its protein product is CASSERTGLNTEAFF.

The chain is built from TRBV3-1 (or the pseudogene TRBV3-2) and TRBJ1-1; D ambiguous. The CDR3 consists of 15 residues. Trimming pared 6 bases from V and 1 base from J, leaving 15 bases between. Germline CDR1 LGHDT, CDR2 YNNKEL (reference sequence). The CDR3 DNA follows: TGTGCCAGCAGACCTAAGTTCTCAGGGAACACTGAAGCTTTCTTT. It encodes CASRPKFSGNTEAFF.

The rearrangement joins TRBV6-1 to TRBJ2-5, with a possible D match to TRBD2 (5 bases). Trimming cost V 2 bases and J 5 bases, with 12 bases left between them. This CDR3 contains 14 residues. CDR1 and CDR2 (germline): MNHNS, SASEGT. The CDR3 protein is CASSELEGWETQYF. CDR3 nucleotides: TGTGCCAGCAGTGAACTTGAGGGCTGGGAGACCCAGTACTTC.

This chain connects TRBV7-2 to TRBJ1-2; D remains ambiguous. Germline CDR1 reads SGHTA; CDR2 reads FQGNSA. V gave up 6 bases and J gave up 2 bases, with 28 bases separating them. This CDR3 contains 19 residues. The CDR3 region is CASSSRNAKTKETNYGYTF. CDR3 nucleotides: TGTGCCAGCAGTTCGCGGAACGCGAAGACAAAGGAAACGAACTATGGCTACACCTTC.

This chain links TRBV5-6 with TRBJ1-3; D gene uncertain. The germline V gene encodes CDR1 SGHDT and CDR2 YYEEEE. V dropped 2 bases and J dropped 0 bases, with 9 bases sitting between them. The CDR3 contains 15 residues. The CDR3 coding sequence is TGTGCCAGCAGCTTTGACGTAAGCTCTGGAAACACCATATATTTT. It is translated as CASSFDVSSGNTIYF.

This clone appeared a few times. The V gene is TRBV7-3, the J gene TRBJ1-1; 10 bases fit TRBD1. The CDR3 sequence is 18 residues long. The germline V gene encodes CDR1 SGHTA and CDR2 FQGTGA. V lost 4 bases and J lost 5; bases outside the gene matches: 16. DNA for the CDR3: TGTGCCAGCAGCTCGTTTCGCCGACAGGGGGCAGGGGGAACTGAAGCTTTCTTT. Its protein is CASSSFRRQGAGGTEAFF.

This clone was seen only a few times. The chain carries TRBV2 and TRBJ2-7; possible D gene TRBD1, 7 bases. The CDR3 spans 13 residues. The germline gives CDR1 SNHLY, CDR2 FYNNEI. Trimming took off 11 bases at V and 2 bases at J, with 16 bases between the two ends. The CDR3 nucleotides are TGTGCCGGAAAACCAGGGGGGACCTACGAGCAGTACTTC. Amino acids: CAGKPGGTYEQYF.

This clone was seen a single time. This chain joins TRBV29-1 and TRBJ1-1; D not resolved. The ends were cut back, 3 bases at V and 4 bases at J, with 9 bases in the middle. The CDR3 is 12 residues long. Germline CDR1 SQVTM, CDR2 ANQGSEA. The CDR3 DNA reads as TGCAGCGTTGACGAGGGAATCACTGAAGCTTTCTTT. It is translated as CSVDEGITEAFF.

The chain combines TRBV6-5 with TRBJ1-3; D gene uncertain. The V gene lost 5 bases and the J gene lost 4 bases, with 9 bases spanning the gap. This CDR3 is 13 amino acids long. Germline V gene data show CDR1 as MNHEY and CDR2 as SVGAGI. Written as DNA, the CDR3 is TGTGCCAGCAGTAGCCCCATCGGAAACACCATATATTTT. Translating gives CASSSPIGNTIYF.

The chain has TRBV2 and TRBJ2-1; D call uncertain. This CDR3 contains 14 residues. V was trimmed by 0 bases and J by 10 bases, leaving 13 bases between them. In germline, CDR1 is SNHLY, CDR2 FYNNEI. CDR3 amino acids: CASSEASESSEQFF. For the CDR3, the DNA is TGTGCCAGCAGTGAAGCTTCCGAGTCAAGCGAGCAGTTCTTC.

The chain couples TRBV7-9 to TRBJ1-4; 8 positions agree with TRBD1. The CDR3 length is 15 residues. The V gene's germline CDR1 is SEHNR and CDR2 FQNEAQ (reference sequence). V lost 2 bases and J lost 8; bases outside the gene matches: 7. CDR3 region: CASSLSGTGQEKLFF. The DNA for the CDR3 is TGTGCCAGCAGCTTAAGCGGGACAGGCCAAGAAAAACTGTTTTTT.

In its sample, this clone was seen a few times. V usage is TRBV29-1 and J usage is TRBJ2-7; D may be TRBD2 (7 bases). In germline, CDR1 is SQVTM, CDR2 ANQGSEA. The V gene lost 7 bases and the J gene lost 0 bases, with 16 bases spanning the gap. The CDR3 totals 14 residues. The CDR3 DNA reads TGCAGCGGTTTACAGGGCGGGGGCTCCTACGAGCAGTACTTC. This codes for CSGLQGGGSYEQYF.

The rearrangement uses TRBV6-4 and TRBJ2-2; 16 positions agree with TRBD2. Trimming took 0 bases from V and 6 from J; bases not matched to a gene: 4. Germline CDR1 is MRHNA and CDR2 is SNTAGT. The CDR3 sequence is 18 residues long. The CDR3 DNA reads TGTGCCAGCAGTGACTCGCCGGGACTAGCGGGGGGGCCCGGGGAGCTGTTTTTT. Translated: CASSDSPGLAGGPGELFF.

There are a few counts of this clone. The J gene is TRBJ2-1, the V gene TRBV7-2; D gene uncertain. The CDR3 sequence is 15 residues long. The germline gives CDR1 SGHTA, CDR2 FQGNSA. V gave up 2 bases and J gave up 0 bases, with 8 bases separating them. CDR3 protein: CASSLIPSSYNEQFF. As DNA, the CDR3 is TGTGCCAGCAGCTTAATTCCAAGCTCCTACAATGAGCAGTTCTTC.

This clone was detected only once. The genes are TRBV18 and TRBJ1-2; unclear D gene. Germline V gene lookup returns CDR1 KGHSH and CDR2 LQKENI. This CDR3 is built from 12 residues. The V gene lost 2 bases and the J gene lost 2 bases, with 3 bases spanning the gap. In DNA, the CDR3 is TGTGCCAGCTCACCAGGGAACTATGGCTACACCTTC. It is translated as CASSPGNYGYTF.

The DNA for the CDR3 is TGTGCCATCAGTTACAGGTCGGGGTATGGCTACACCTTC. This translates into CAISYRSGYGYTF. V and J are TRBV10-3 and TRBJ1-2; D may be TRBD1 (5 bases). Germline V gene sequence: CDR1 ENHRY, CDR2 SYGVKD. The CDR3 consists of 13 residues. V was cut by 5 bases and J by 5 bases, with 12 bases left in between.